The TCR beta chain under discussion was sequenced for a study of CD8 T cells in ankylosing spondylitis. Broader study findings: In reactive arthritis synovial fluid and blood, some motif variants had been reported before. Matched synovial fluid from ankylosing spondylitis patients was reported to be enriched for disease-linked clones.

With respect to this clonotype: Its antigen remains unidentified.

There are 15 residues in the CDR3. The V gene's germline CDR1 is DFQATT and CDR2 SNEGSKA (reference sequence). Unmatched junction bases numbered 4, after V lost 0 bases and J lost 3 bases. 5'-RACE, quantitative and with molecular barcodes, yielded the TCR beta libraries. TCRdb analysed the 5' RACE reads with MiXCR anew, one entry per CDR3 protein. The sample yields about 160,000 distinct CDR3 sequences, around 17% seen once. The J gene is TRBJ2-2, the V gene TRBV20-1, with TRBD1 matching over 7 bases. The receptor was isolated from a male donor with ankylosing spondylitis or in good health (not recorded which). The sample taken for sequencing was blood, either unsorted or a sorted T cell fraction (not recorded which). The CDR3 nucleotides read TGCAGTGCTAGAGATCAGGGGGTCGACACCGGGGAGCTGTTTTTT. Its protein product is CSARDQGVDTGELFF.